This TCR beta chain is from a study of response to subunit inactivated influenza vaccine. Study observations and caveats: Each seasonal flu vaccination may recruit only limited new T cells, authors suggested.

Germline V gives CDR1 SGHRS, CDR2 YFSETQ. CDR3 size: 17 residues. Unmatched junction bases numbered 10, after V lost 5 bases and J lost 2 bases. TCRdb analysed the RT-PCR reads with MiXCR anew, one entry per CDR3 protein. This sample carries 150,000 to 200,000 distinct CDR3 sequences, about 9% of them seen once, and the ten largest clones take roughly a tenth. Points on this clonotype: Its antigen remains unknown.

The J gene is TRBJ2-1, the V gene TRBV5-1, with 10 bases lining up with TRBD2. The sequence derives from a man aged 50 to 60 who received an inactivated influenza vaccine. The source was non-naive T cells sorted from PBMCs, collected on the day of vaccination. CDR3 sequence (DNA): TGCGCCAGCAGTCCCGCTAGGAGCGGGGGGGCCTACAATGAGCAGTTCTTC. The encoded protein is CASSPARSGGAYNEQFF.